Reported below is one T cell receptor (beta chain). Antigen: not known. A read error may explain this, as a much larger clone is one base away. Treg sorting used a CD4+CD25+CD127-/low gate. Study-level results: Whole repertoires were not studied in the larger cohort, only one V-J beta rearrangement. Tumor Treg TCRs overlapped most with tumor naive CD4+ cells. Tumor memory CD4+ T cell TCR gene usage clustered with blood and lymph node memory CD4+ cells and lymph node naive CD4+ cells.

After constant-region reverse-primer amplification, full-length variable regions underwent semi-nested PCR with Nested Universal Primer A. In TCRdb, the 5' RACE reads were re-called with MiXCR into one record per CDR3 protein. This table holds roughly 58,000 distinct CDR3 sequences, around 21% found once. Germline values: CDR1 SGDLS, CDR2 YYNGEE. The CDR3 has 13 amino acids. The chain is built from TRBV9 and TRBJ2-3; D gene ambiguous. The sequence was collected from a female donor with breast cancer. The sequenced material came from tumor-infiltrating Tregs sorted from the breast tumor. Written as DNA, the CDR3 is TGTACCAGCAGCGCCTTAGACACAGATACGCAGTATTTT. Its translation: CTSSALDTDTQYF.